This T cell receptor beta chain was found in a study of beta chain features in type 1 diabetes listed by TCRdb under 2018. For the wider study: Mean age, gender distribution, total cell number and subset yield did not differ between patients and healthy donors. A total of roughly 100 million sorted cells were examined across all samples, and the number of cells per subset was strongly correlated with RNA yield. The study compared TCRB repertoires of sorted circulating CD4+ T cell subsets between recently diagnosed type 1 diabetes patients and matched healthy donors. Regulatory and stem cell-like memory subsets were isolated from only 8 patients and 8 healthy donors, whereas naive and central memory subsets came from all 30 or so donors.

The High Capacity cDNA Reverse Transcription Kit was used to reverse transcribe all of the isolated RNA, meaning that expressed TCRB transcripts were what got sequenced. Deep immunoSEQ sequencing was performed on naive, central memory and regulatory T cell samples, with an average of approximately 3.9 million total reads per sample. After sorted cells were lysed in RLT buffer, RNA was extracted with DNase-treated RNeasy Micro or Mini kits, with the choice depending on cell number. Each cell subset was processed on its own to prevent cross-contamination, while patient and healthy donor samples were processed together. TCRB sequences were amplified from cDNA with the immunoSEQ multiplex PCR, producing 87-bp fragments spanning the CDR3 region. Sequencing of the amplicons was performed on the Illumina HiSeq platform. The original methods were these. Synthetic template baselines were used to correct PCR bias computationally, reads within Hamming distance 2 were collapsed, and singletons that could not be merged were discarded. Reads were aligned against IMGT to assign V, D and J genes, CDR3 length and insertions or deletions at six rearrangement sites. Within each subset, clonotype counts were normalized to the number of sorted cells before true diversity and Gini coefficients were calculated with the tcR R package. Repertoire sharing was quantified using the overlap coefficient calculated on TCRB nucleotide sequences. Sourced from immuneACCESS, this table was stored by TCRdb with only in-frame sequences that have V and J called. A share of the clones is absent; for the studies checked, an unresolved V gene accounts for under half, and the remainder has no known explanation. V, J and clone size are taken as reported in that table, and D and trimming were inferred from the DNA itself. The sample table contains some 150,000 clones; only one count was recorded for about 10% of them. The ten largest clones represent 0.7% of the sample.

From each donor, a single peripheral blood sample of approximately 120 mL on average was drawn into heparinised tubes. Using a panel that included CD45RO, CCR7, CD25, CD127, CD95 and CD27, naive, central memory, regulatory and stem cell-like memory CD4+ T cells were sorted on a BD FACSAria II. A purity above 98% was achieved for all sorted populations. PBMCs were isolated immediately by Lymphoprep density gradient centrifugation and stained directly without culture. To minimize batch effects, samples were stained and sorted in pairs, one healthy donor with one patient per experiment. Points on this clone: The antigen it recognizes is unknown. The input lacks base qualities; no much larger clone sits a single base away.

The full study reports these points: Naive, central memory and regulatory TCRB repertoires appeared to be more similar among patients than among healthy donors. A moderate but significant shortening of TCRB CDR3 length was observed in type 1 diabetes patients in all four CD4+ subsets. Because the HLA sub-analyses included only small numbers of individuals, any influence of HLA type on TCRB rearrangement was left unresolved. Patients with type 1 diabetes made fewer insertions and deleted more nucleotides at VDJ recombination sites, implying thymic rearrangement abnormalities. Sequencing cDNA rather than genomic DNA could over-represent highly expressing activated cells, although activation and CD3 levels did not differ between groups. PCR might favor shorter templates, but patient and control samples were amplified and corrected together, so any skew would affect both groups equally.

Input material: central memory CD4+ T cells from blood. The sequence derives from a woman in her twenties or thirties with type 1 diabetes.

The CDR3 in this case is CSVVSGGNTIYF. Read as DNA, the sequence is TGCAGCGTTGTCTCCGGGGGAAACACCATATATTTT. The rearranged chain carries TRBV29-1 and TRBJ1-3; the D gene assignment is ambiguous. From the cysteine through the phenylalanine, the CDR3 covers 12 amino acids. Only CDR3 DNA is held: 36 bases, read in frame from base 1. From the germline V gene, CDR1 is SQVTM and CDR2 is ANQGSEA. At the junction V is shortened by 4 bases and J by 4 bases, with 8 bases in between.